The 14 T cell receptor beta chains below come from one sample, sequenced in a study of blood T cell repertoires in COVID-19. TCRdb keeps only in-frame clones here, not all; method: immunoSEQ multiplex PCR. The sample records 35,000 to 40,000 clones, about 90% being singletons. The sample consisted of peripheral blood. The receptors were sampled from a man aged 65 to 79 with acute or convalescent COVID-19.

The chain combines TRBV5-4 with TRBJ2-1, with 8 bases fitting TRBD2. CDR3 length equals 13 residues. Trimming took 4 bases from V and 7 from J; bases not matched to a gene: 4. Germline CDR1 reads SGHNT; CDR2 reads YYREEE (reference sequence). As DNA, the CDR3 is TGTGCCAGCAGCGCGGGACTAGTAAATGAGCAGTTCTTC. Protein: CASSAGLVNEQFF. The complete variable domain, with remaining parts taken from reference TRBV5-4 and TRBJ2-1, reads ETGVTQSPTHLIKTRGQQVTLRCSSQSGHNTVSWYQQALGQGPQFIFQYYREEENGRGNFPPRFSGLQFPNYSSELNVNALELDDSALYLCASSAGLVNEQFFGPGTRLTVL.

The gene calls are TRBV19 and TRBJ1-3; D remains ambiguous. The CDR3 runs to 15 residues. CDR1 is LNHDA and CDR2 is SQIVND in the germline V gene (reference sequence). V was trimmed by 6 bases and J by 4 bases, leaving 16 bases between them. This CDR3 is CASRWEGAPGNTIYF. As DNA, the CDR3 is TGTGCCAGTAGATGGGAGGGCGCGCCCGGAAACACCATATATTTT.

This clone showed up just once. This rearrangement joins TRBV5-4 to TRBJ2-7; D gene ambiguous. The ends were cut back, 4 bases at V and 2 bases at J, with 10 bases in the middle. The CDR3 consists of 13 residues. Germline CDR1 SGHNT, CDR2 YYREEE (reference sequence). The CDR3 DNA reads TGTGCCAGCAGCCCCCCACAAGCCTACGAGCAGTACTTC. Protein product: CASSPPQAYEQYF.

The chain employs TRBV5-1 and TRBJ2-3; 9 nucleotides line up with TRBD1. The CDR3 has 15 amino acids. J gave up 5 bases and V 4 bases, and 8 bases lay outside the gene matches. In germline, CDR1 is SGHRS, CDR2 YFSETQ. The CDR3 reads CASSLGQGPQDTQYF. The DNA for the CDR3 is TGCGCCAGCAGCCTGGGACAGGGACCGCAAGATACGCAGTATTTT.

J is TRBJ1-3 and V is TRBV7-9; unclear D gene. The CDR3 is made up of 12 amino acids. Germline V CDR1 and CDR2: SEHNR, FQNEAQ (reference sequence). CDR3 sequence (DNA): TGTGCGGTGGAGACCTCTGGAAACACCATATATTTT. This encodes CAVETSGNTIYF.

V and J are TRBV7-9 and TRBJ2-7, with TRBD2 matching 9 bases. Germline CDR1 reads SEHNR; CDR2 reads FQNEAQ (reference sequence). After removal of 5 bases from V and 0 bases from J, the junction contained 14 bases not matched to a gene. This CDR3 is 18 amino acids long. The CDR3 DNA sequence: TGTGCCAGCAGCCGGACTAGCGCAGGGTTGAGGGGCTCCTACGAGCAGTACTTC. Its protein product is CASSRTSAGLRGSYEQYF.

The chain uses TRBV6-5 and TRBJ1-1; no firm D call. CDR3 length equals 13 residues. CDR1 is MNHEY and CDR2 is SVGAGI in the germline V gene. Trimming left V 0 bases short and J 5 bases short, with 7 bases between. CDR3 in DNA: TGTGCCAGCAGTTACTCGCGGGATACTGAAGCTTTCTTT. Protein product: CASSYSRDTEAFF.

The CDR3 sequence is CASSLAGAGGRNEQFF. DNA for the CDR3: TGTGCCAGCAGCTTGGCCGGGGCAGGGGGAAGGAATGAGCAGTTCTTC. The V and J genes are TRBV5-4 and TRBJ2-1, with TRBD1 matching over 7 bases. The CDR3 has 16 residues. CDR1 is SGHNT, CDR2 YYREEE, per germline (reference sequence). Trimming removed 0 bases from V and 7 bases from J; junction bases left unmatched: 10.

The CDR3, as DNA: TGTGCCAGCAGCCGGGACAGGGCCTACGAGCAGTACTTC. Amino acids: CASSRDRAYEQYF. The chain couples TRBV7-2 to TRBJ2-7; 9 bases line up with TRBD1. CDR1 SGHTA and CDR2 FQGNSA come from the germline V gene. J gave up 2 bases and V 5 bases, and 1 base lay outside the gene matches. This CDR3 is built from 13 residues.

The V gene is TRBV27, the J gene TRBJ2-5; 7 nucleotides line up with TRBD2. The CDR3 extends over 14 amino acids. V lost 2 bases, J lost 2 bases, and 2 bases stayed unmatched. Germline V gene sequence: CDR1 MNHEY, CDR2 SMNVEV (reference sequence). CDR3 protein: CASSLAGVQETQYF. The CDR3 DNA reads TGTGCCAGCAGTTTAGCGGGAGTGCAAGAGACCCAGTACTTC.

The rearrangement joins TRBV21-1 to TRBJ2-6; the table assigns TRBD2, which was not confirmed against the DNA. TRBV21-1 is recorded as a pseudogene. The CDR3 runs to 18 residues. CDR3 region: CASSKGATVVEGANVLTF. The CDR3 nucleotides are TGTGCCAGCAGCAAAGGCGCGACGGTCGTGGAGGGGGCCAACGTCCTGACTTTC.

The V and J genes are TRBV7-2 and TRBJ1-3, with D possibly matching TRBD1 (6 bases). CDR1 SGHTA and CDR2 FQGNSA come from the germline V gene. V gave up 1 base and J gave up 2 bases, with 9 bases separating them. This CDR3 spans 15 amino acids. The CDR3 sequence is CASSLVGGPGNTIYF. CDR3 sequence (DNA): TGTGCCAGCAGCTTAGTGGGGGGGCCTGGAAACACCATATATTTT.

CDR3 DNA: TGTGCCAGCAGCCCTGACAGGGTAACTGAAGCTTTCTTT. It specifies CASSPDRVTEAFF. J is TRBJ1-1 and V is TRBV7-2, with TRBD1 identical over 7 bases. The V gene end was trimmed by 5 bases and the J gene end by 5 bases; junction bases not matched to a gene: 5. The CDR3 loop spans 13 amino acids. CDR1 and CDR2 (germline): SGHTA, FQGNSA.

The gene calls are TRBV18 and TRBJ2-1, with a possible D match to TRBD2 (5 bases). Germline loops: CDR1 KGHSH, CDR2 LQKENI. This CDR3 contains 16 residues. V was clipped by 2 bases and J by 2 bases, with 13 bases between them. The CDR3 DNA is TGTGCCAGCTCACCATTACGGGATGCGGCCTACAATGAGCAGTTCTTC. Translating gives CASSPLRDAAYNEQFF.